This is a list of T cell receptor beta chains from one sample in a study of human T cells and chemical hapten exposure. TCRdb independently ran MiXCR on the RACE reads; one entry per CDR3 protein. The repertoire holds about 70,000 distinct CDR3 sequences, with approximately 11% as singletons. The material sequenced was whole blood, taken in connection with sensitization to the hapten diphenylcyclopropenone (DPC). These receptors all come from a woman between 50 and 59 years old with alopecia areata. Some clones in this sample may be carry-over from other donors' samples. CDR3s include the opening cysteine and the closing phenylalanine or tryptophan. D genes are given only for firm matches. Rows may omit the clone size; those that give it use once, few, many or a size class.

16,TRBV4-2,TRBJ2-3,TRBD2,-,CASSQDLAGSTDTQYF,TGTGCCAGCAGCCAGGACCTAGCGGGAAGCACAGATACGCAGTATTTT
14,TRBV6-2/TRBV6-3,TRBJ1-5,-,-,CASSYRFGNQPQHF,TGTGCCAGCAGTTACAGGTTTGGCAATCAGCCCCAGCATTTT
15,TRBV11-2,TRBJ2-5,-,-,CASSHRPRNQETQYF,TGTGCCAGCAGCCACCGACCCCGCAACCAAGAGACCCAGTACTTC
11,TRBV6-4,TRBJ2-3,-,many,CASRGGDTQYF,TGTGCCAGCCGAGGAGGAGATACGCAGTATTTT
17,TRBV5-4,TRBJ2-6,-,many,CASSLAGRTSGANVLTF,TGTGCCAGCAGCCTCGCGGGCCGCACATCTGGGGCCAACGTCCTGACTTTC
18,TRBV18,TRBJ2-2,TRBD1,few,CATTLRDRGLKNTGELFF,TGTGCCACCACGCTCCGGGACAGGGGGCTGAAGAACACCGGGGAGCTGTTTTTT
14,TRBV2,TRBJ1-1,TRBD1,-,CASRDRGQYTEAFF,TGTGCCAGCAGGGACAGGGGGCAATACACTGAAGCTTTCTTT
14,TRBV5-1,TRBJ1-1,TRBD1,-,CASSSAGQGTEAFF,TGCGCCAGCAGCTCCGCGGGACAGGGCACTGAAGCTTTCTTT
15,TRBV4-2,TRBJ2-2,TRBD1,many,CASSQGQGSTGELFF,TGTGCCAGCAGCCAAGGACAGGGGAGCACCGGGGAGCTGTTTTTT
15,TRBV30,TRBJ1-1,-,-,CAWGAWLGPNTEAFF,TGTGCCTGGGGAGCCTGGTTAGGACCGAACACTGAAGCTTTCTTT
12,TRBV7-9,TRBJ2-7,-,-,CASSLVTYEQYF,TGTGCCAGCAGCTTAGTTACCTACGAGCAGTACTTC
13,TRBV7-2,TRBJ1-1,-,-,CASSLRYNPEAFF,TGTGCCAGCAGCTTAAGGTACAATCCTGAAGCTTTCTTT
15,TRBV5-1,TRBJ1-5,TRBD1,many,CASSLSGQGSQPQHF,TGCGCCAGCAGCTTGAGCGGACAGGGGAGCCAGCCCCAGCATTTT
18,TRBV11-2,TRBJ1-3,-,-,CASSLTTGLSVSGNTIYF,TGTGCCAGCAGCTTAACCACAGGACTCAGCGTCTCTGGAAACACCATATATTTT
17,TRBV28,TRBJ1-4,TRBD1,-,CASSLFGTGTTNEKLFF,TGTGCCAGCAGTTTATTCGGGACAGGGACAACTAATGAAAAACTGTTTTTT
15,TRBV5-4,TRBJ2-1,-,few,CASSLVSLSYNEQFF,TGTGCCAGCAGCTTGGTGAGCTTGTCCTACAATGAGCAGTTCTTC
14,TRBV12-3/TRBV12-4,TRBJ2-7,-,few,CASSLEGGYYEQYF,TGTGCCAGCAGTTTAGAGGGGGGCTACTACGAGCAGTACTTC
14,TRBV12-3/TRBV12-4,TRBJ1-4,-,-,CASTLGQVKEKLFF,TGTGCCAGCACCCTAGGGCAGGTTAAGGAAAAACTGTTTTTT
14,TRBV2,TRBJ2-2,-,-,CATGARKSAGELFF,TGTGCCACCGGGGCACGAAAAAGCGCCGGGGAGCTGTTTTTT
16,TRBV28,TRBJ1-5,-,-,CASSFEGAFTDQPQHF,TGTGCCAGCAGTTTTGAAGGGGCGTTCACCGATCAGCCCCAGCATTTT
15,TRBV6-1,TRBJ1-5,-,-,CASSALRDSNQPQHF,TGTGCCAGCAGTGCTCTCCGGGATAGCAATCAGCCCCAGCATTTT
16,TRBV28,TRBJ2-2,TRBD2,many,CASSQFSGSKIGELFF,TGTGCCAGCAGCCAATTTAGCGGGAGTAAGATCGGGGAGCTGTTTTTT
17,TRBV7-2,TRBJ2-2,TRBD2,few,CASSSAIAGAGPGELFF,TGTGCCAGCAGCTCCGCGATAGCGGGGGCCGGTCCCGGGGAGCTGTTTTTT
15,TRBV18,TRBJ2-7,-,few,CASSKGGVEWNEQYF,TGTGCCAGCTCAAAGGGGGGTGTTGAGTGGAACGAGCAGTACTTC
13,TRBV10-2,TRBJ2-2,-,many,CATRGSNTGELFF,TGCGCCACCAGAGGGAGCAACACCGGGGAGCTGTTTTTT
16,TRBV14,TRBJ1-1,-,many,CASSQVINIPATEAFF,TGTGCCAGCAGCCAAGTTATTAATATCCCGGCCACTGAAGCTTTCTTT
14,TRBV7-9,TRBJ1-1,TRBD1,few,CASSLVGGREEAFF,TGTGCCAGCAGCTTAGTAGGGGGCCGGGAAGAAGCTTTCTTT
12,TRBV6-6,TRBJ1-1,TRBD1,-,CASSDGQAEAFF,TGTGCCAGCAGCGACGGACAGGCTGAAGCTTTCTTT
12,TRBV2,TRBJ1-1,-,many,CASTGQFGEAFF,TGTGCCAGCACCGGACAATTCGGGGAAGCTTTCTTT
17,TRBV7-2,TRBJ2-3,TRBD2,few,CASSLAGTSGRRDTQYF,TGTGCCAGCAGCTTAGCGGGGACTAGCGGGAGACGAGATACGCAGTATTTT
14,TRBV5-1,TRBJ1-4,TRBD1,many,CASSLQDRGEKLFF,TGCGCCAGCAGCTTGCAGGACAGGGGCGAAAAACTGTTTTTT
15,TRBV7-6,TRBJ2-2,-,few,CASSPNTPNTGELFF,TGTGCCAGCAGCCCTAACACTCCGAACACCGGGGAGCTGTTTTTT
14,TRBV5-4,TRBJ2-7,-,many,CASSSGPLGDEQYF,TGTGCCAGCAGCTCCGGGCCCCTCGGGGACGAGCAGTACTTC
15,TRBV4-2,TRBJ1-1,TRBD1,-,CASSQETGGGTEAFF,TGTGCCAGCAGCCAGGAGACAGGGGGAGGCACTGAAGCTTTCTTT
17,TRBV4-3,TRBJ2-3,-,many,CASSQERGAAGHDTQYF,TGCGCCAGCAGCCAAGAGAGGGGGGCTGCAGGGCATGATACGCAGTATTTT
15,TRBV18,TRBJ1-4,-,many,CASSPPEQDWEKLFF,TGTGCCAGCTCACCACCGGAGCAAGATTGGGAAAAACTGTTTTTT
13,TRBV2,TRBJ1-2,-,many,CASSFEARYGYTF,TGTGCCAGCAGTTTCGAGGCGAGGTATGGCTACACCTTC
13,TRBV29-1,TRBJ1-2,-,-,CSVRTGFNYGYTF,TGCAGCGTTCGTACAGGGTTTAACTATGGCTACACCTTC
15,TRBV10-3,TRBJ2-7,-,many,CAISERPNSRDEQYF,TGTGCCATCAGTGAGCGGCCAAATAGCCGGGACGAGCAGTACTTC
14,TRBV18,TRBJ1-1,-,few,CASSPPGGNTEAFF,TGTGCCAGCTCACCACCGGGGGGGAACACTGAAGCTTTCTTT
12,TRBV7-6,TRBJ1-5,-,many,CASSLALGPQHF,TGTGCCAGCAGCTTAGCGCTCGGGCCCCAGCATTTT
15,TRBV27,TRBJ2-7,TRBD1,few,CASSIPGTGNGEQYF,TGTGCCAGCAGTATCCCCGGGACAGGGAACGGCGAGCAGTACTTC
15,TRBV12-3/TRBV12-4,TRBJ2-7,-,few,CASSPPGLSSYEQYF,TGTGCCAGCAGCCCGCCGGGACTGAGCTCCTACGAGCAGTACTTC
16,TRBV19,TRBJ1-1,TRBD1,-,CASTPRGPQPNTEAFF,TGTGCCAGTACCCCCAGGGGGCCCCAGCCGAACACTGAAGCTTTCTTT
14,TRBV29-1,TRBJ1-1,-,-,CSAHAGTPNTEAFF,TGCAGCGCCCACGCCGGGACACCGAACACTGAAGCTTTCTTT
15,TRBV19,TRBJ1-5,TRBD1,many,CASTESGQGRQPQHF,TGTGCCAGTACCGAAAGCGGACAGGGGCGTCAGCCCCAGCATTTT
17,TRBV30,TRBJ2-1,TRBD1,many,CAWSAMTGTGAGNEQFF,TGTGCCTGGAGTGCAATGACCGGGACAGGGGCGGGCAATGAGCAGTTCTTC
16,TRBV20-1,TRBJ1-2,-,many,CSANPWEGISNYGYTF,TGCAGTGCCAACCCTTGGGAGGGTATTTCTAACTATGGCTACACCTTC
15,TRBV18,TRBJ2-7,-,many,CASSQTGDQSYEQYF,TGTGCCAGCTCACAAACCGGCGACCAGTCCTACGAGCAGTACTTC
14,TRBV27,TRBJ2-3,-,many,CASSLASLGDTQYF,TGTGCCAGCAGTTTGGCCAGCCTTGGGGATACGCAGTATTTT
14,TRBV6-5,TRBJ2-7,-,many,CASSYSTGDYEQYF,TGTGCCAGCAGTTACTCGACCGGGGACTACGAGCAGTACTTC
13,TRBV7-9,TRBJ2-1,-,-,CASSLSGRDEQFF,TGTGCCAGCAGCTTAAGTGGACGCGATGAGCAGTTCTTC
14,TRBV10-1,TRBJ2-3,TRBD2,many,CASSDNSGRNTQYF,TGCGCCAGCAGTGATAATAGCGGGAGGAATACGCAGTATTTT
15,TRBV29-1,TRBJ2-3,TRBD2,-,CSVEQGGTSTDTQYF,TGCAGCGTTGAACAAGGGGGGACTAGCACGGATACGCAGTATTTT
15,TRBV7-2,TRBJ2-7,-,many,CASSRGGADSYEQYF,TGTGCCAGCAGCCGAGGCGGAGCGGACTCCTACGAGCAGTACTTC
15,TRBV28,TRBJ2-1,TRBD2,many,CASTFSGSFGNEQFF,TGTGCCAGCACCTTTAGCGGGAGTTTCGGCAATGAGCAGTTCTTC
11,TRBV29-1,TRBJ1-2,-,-,CSVQELYGYTF,TGCAGCGTTCAGGAACTCTATGGCTACACCTTC
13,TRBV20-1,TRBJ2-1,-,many,CSATGLMYNEQFF,TGCAGTGCCACGGGGTTGATGTACAATGAGCAGTTCTTC
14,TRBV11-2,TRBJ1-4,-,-,CASSRDGADEKLFF,TGTGCCAGCAGTCGGGACGGGGCGGATGAAAAACTGTTTTTT